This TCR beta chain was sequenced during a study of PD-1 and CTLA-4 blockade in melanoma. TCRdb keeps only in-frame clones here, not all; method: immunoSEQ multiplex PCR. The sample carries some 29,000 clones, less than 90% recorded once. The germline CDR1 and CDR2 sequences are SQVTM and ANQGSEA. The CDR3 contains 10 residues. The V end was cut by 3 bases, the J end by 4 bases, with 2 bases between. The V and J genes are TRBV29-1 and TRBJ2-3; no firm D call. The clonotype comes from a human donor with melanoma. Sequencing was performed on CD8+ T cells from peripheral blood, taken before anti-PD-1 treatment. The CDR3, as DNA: TGCAGCGTTGACGCAGATACGCAGTATTTT. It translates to CSVDADTQYF.